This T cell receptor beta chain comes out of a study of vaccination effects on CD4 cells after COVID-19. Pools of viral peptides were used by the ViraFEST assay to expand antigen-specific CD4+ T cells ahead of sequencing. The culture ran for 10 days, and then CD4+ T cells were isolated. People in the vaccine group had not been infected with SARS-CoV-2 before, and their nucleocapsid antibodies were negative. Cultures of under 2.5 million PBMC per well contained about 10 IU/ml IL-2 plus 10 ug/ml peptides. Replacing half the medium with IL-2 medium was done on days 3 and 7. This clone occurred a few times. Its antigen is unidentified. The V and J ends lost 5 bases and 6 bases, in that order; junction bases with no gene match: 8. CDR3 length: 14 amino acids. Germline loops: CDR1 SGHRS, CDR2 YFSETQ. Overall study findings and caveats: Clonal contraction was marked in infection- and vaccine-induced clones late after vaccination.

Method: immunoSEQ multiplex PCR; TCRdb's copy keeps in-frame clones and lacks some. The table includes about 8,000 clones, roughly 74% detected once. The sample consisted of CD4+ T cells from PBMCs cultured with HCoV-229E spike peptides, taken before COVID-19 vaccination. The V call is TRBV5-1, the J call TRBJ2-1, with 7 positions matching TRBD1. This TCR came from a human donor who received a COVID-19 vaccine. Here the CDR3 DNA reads TGCGCCAGCAGACCAGGACAGGATTTCAATGAGCAGTTCTTC. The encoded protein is CASRPGQDFNEQFF.